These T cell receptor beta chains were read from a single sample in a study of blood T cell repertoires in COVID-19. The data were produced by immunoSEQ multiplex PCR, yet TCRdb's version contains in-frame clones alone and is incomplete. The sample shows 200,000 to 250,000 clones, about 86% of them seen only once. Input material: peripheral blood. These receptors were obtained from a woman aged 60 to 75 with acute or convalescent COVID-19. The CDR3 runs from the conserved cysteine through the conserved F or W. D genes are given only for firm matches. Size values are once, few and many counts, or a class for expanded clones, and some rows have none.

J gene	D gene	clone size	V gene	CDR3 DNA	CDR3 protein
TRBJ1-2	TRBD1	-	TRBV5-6	TGTGCCAGCAGCACGACAGGGGCCAGCGAGGGATATGGCTACACCTTC	CASSTTGASEGYGYTF
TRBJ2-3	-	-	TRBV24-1	TGTGCCACCAGTGATCCCTCCACAGATACGCAGTATTTT	CATSDPSTDTQYF
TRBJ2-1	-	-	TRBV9	TGTGCCAGCAGCGTAGATTCCTTCTCCTACAATGAGCAGTTCTTC	CASSVDSFSYNEQFF
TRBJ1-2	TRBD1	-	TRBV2	TGTGCCAGCAGTGAAGCTGGGAACAGGGGTGGTAACTATGGCTACACCTTC	CASSEAGNRGGNYGYTF
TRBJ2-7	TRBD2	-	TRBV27	TGTGCCAGCAGTTTGCGCGAATCTAGCGGGGGGCGTACCTACGAGCAGTACTTC	CASSLRESSGGRTYEQYF
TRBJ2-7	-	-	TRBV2	TGTGCCAGCATTCTAGACCTTAACTTCTACGAGCAGTACTTC	CASILDLNFYEQYF
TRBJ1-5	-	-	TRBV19	TGTGCCAGTAGTGGGGGAATGGGGACACCGAATCAGCCCCAGCATTTT	CASSGGMGTPNQPQHF
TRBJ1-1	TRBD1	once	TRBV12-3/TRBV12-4	TGTGCCAGCAGAATCGGACAGGCGGAAGCTTTCTTT	CASRIGQAEAFF
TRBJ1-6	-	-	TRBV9	TGTGCCAGCAGCGTAGAGGGGGGGGGACGGTCACCCCTCCACTTT	CASSVEGGGRSPLHF
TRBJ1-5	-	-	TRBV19	TGTGCCAGTAGCCCCTTCCGCGGGGGCAATCAGCCCCAGCATTTT	CASSPFRGGNQPQHF
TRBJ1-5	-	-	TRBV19	TGTGCCAGTAGTATCGCGGGGTCGAGCACGGGGAATCAGCCCCAGCATTTT	CASSIAGSSTGNQPQHF
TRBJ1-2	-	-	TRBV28	TGTGCCAGCAGTCAATCGGGTGGAAGTGGCTACACCTTC	CASSQSGGSGYTF
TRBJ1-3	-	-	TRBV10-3	TGTGCCATCATGTCAGCGTCAGTCGGAAACACCATATATTTT	CAIMSASVGNTIYF
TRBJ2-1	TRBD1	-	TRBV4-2	TGTGCCAGCAGCCAAGAACAGGGGGGCCACAATGAGCAGTTCTTC	CASSQEQGGHNEQFF
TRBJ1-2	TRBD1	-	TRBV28	TGTGCCAGCAGTTATGACAGGGTCTATGGCTACACCTTC	CASSYDRVYGYTF
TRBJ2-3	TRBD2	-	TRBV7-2	TGTGCCAGCAGCTTAATAGCGGGGGGTGGCGCTTTAATCACAGATACGCAGTATTTT	CASSLIAGGGALITDTQYF
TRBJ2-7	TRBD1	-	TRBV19	TGTGCCAGTAGTGTCGGGACAGGTGGAGGGTACGAGCAGTACTTC	CASSVGTGGGYEQYF
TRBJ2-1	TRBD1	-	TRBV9	TGTGCCAGCAGCGCCGGGACAGGGGTGGAGCAGTTCTTC	CASSAGTGVEQFF
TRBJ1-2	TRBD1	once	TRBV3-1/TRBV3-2	TGTGCCAGCAGAAGATCAGGGGGTAGCAACTATGGCTACACCTTC	CASRRSGGSNYGYTF
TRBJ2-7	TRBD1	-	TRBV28	TGTGCCAGCAGTTCCCTCAGGACAGGCAACTCCTACGAGCAGTACTTC	CASSSLRTGNSYEQYF
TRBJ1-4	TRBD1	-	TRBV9	TGTGCCAGCAGCCCCGGGACAGGGATTCTTGAAAAACTGTTTTTT	CASSPGTGILEKLFF
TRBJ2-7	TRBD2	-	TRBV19	TGTGCCAGTAGCCCGGGACTAGCGATCGACGAGCAGTACTTC	CASSPGLAIDEQYF
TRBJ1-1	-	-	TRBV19	TGTGCCAGTAGTATAGGTAGGAAGGGAGTGAACACTGAAGCTTTCTTT	CASSIGRKGVNTEAFF
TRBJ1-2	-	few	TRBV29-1	TGCAGCGACTTACCGGGCTACACCTTC	CSDLPGYTF
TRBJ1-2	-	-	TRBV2	TGTGCCAGCAGTGAAGTCAGCTATGGCTACACCTTC	CASSEVSYGYTF
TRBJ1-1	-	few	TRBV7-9	TGTGCCAGCAGCCCATACGGGGGGGAAGCTTTCTTT	CASSPYGGEAFF
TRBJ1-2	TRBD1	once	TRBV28	TGTGCCAGCAGTCCCGGACAGGGGTGGTTTGCCAACTATGGCTACACCTTC	CASSPGQGWFANYGYTF